The 8 T cell receptor beta chains below were found in one sample sequenced in a study of T cell responses to AZD1222 COVID-19 vaccine. The protocol was immunoSEQ multiplex PCR, while the TCRdb copy is restricted to in-frame clones and leaves out a portion. The sample holds about 79,000 clones, about 90% seen once. Material: peripheral blood, obtained on day 0 of MenACWY control vaccination. The receptors originated from an adult in good health.

This sequence joins TRBV6-6 and TRBJ2-2; 8 bases line up with TRBD1. J lost 1 base, V lost 8 bases, and 3 bases had no gene match. The V gene's germline CDR1 is MNHNY and CDR2 SVGAGI (reference sequence). The CDR3 extends over 14 amino acids. The CDR3 reads CASSGQGNTGELFF. The CDR3 DNA follows: TGTGCCAGCTCAGGACAGGGGAACACCGGGGAGCTGTTTTTT.

J is TRBJ1-1 and V is TRBV9; D is unclear. The CDR3 covers 15 residues. Germline V gene data show CDR1 as SGDLS and CDR2 as YYNGEE. Between the trimmed V and J ends, which lost 4 bases and 0 bases, there was a span of 13 bases. As DNA, the CDR3 is TGTGCCAGCAGCCCCCTTATGGAAATGAACACTGAAGCTTTCTTT. It codes for CASSPLMEMNTEAFF.

This clone has a handful of counts. The chain employs TRBV7-2 and TRBJ1-1, with D possibly being TRBD1 (5 bases). This CDR3 is built from 14 residues. Germline CDR1 is SGHTA and CDR2 is FQGNSA. V lost 7 bases, J lost 1 base, and 13 bases lay in between. CDR3 region: CASILWGGNTEAFF. CDR3 bases: TGTGCCAGCATCCTCTGGGGGGGGAACACTGAAGCTTTCTTT.

The J gene is TRBJ1-4, the V gene TRBV4-1; D call uncertain. The V and J ends lost 3 bases and 6 bases respectively, with 17 bases between them. CDR3 size: 16 residues. The germline V gene encodes CDR1 MGHRA and CDR2 YSYEKL. CDR3 coding DNA: TGCGCCAGCAGCCACGCGGGGAGTCCTCTAGATGAAAAACTGTTTTTT. Protein sequence: CASSHAGSPLDEKLFF.

The chain is built from TRBV6-2 or TRBV6-3 and TRBJ2-1; 11 bases agree with TRBD2. Germline V CDR1 and CDR2: MNHEY, SVGEGT. The CDR3 has 17 amino acids. V dropped 5 bases and J dropped 4; count of bases not matched to a gene: 10. The CDR3 spells CASSPGVLAGGYNEQFF. In nucleotides, the CDR3 is TGTGCCAGCAGTCCCGGGGTTCTAGCGGGGGGTTACAATGAGCAGTTCTTC.

The chain recombines TRBV29-1 with TRBJ2-2; TRBD1 agrees at 9 bases. The germline gives CDR1 SQVTM, CDR2 ANQGSEA. The CDR3 loop spans 15 amino acids. V dropped 6 bases and J dropped 4; count of bases not matched to a gene: 9. The CDR3 DNA sequence: TGCAGCGTAGAGGTGGGACAGGGAGTCACCGGGGAGCTGTTTTTT. Translated, it gives CSVEVGQGVTGELFF.

This chain uses TRBV4-3 with TRBJ2-5; D is uncertain. Germline V gene lookup returns CDR1 LGHNA and CDR2 YSLEER. The CDR3 is made up of 16 amino acids. V was shortened by 0 bases and J by 3 bases, with 14 bases between the two germline ends. The CDR3 bases are TGCGCCAGCAGCCAAGATCTAGTTGGCAGGAAAGAGACCCAGTACTTC. Translation gives CASSQDLVGRKETQYF.

This chain connects TRBV14 to TRBJ1-1; no clear D gene. Per the germline V gene, CDR1 is SGHDN and CDR2 is FVKESK. Trimming stripped 4 bases from V and 7 bases from J, with 16 bases between. There are 14 residues in the CDR3. The CDR3 loop reads CASSRALPGLEAFF. CDR3 nucleotides: TGTGCCAGCAGCCGAGCATTACCGGGCCTTGAAGCTTTCTTT.